These T cell receptor beta chains were read from a single sample in a study of T-cell reconstitution after alpha-beta-depleted transplantation in children. TCRdb reanalysed the PCR reads using MiXCR and keeps one entry per CDR3 protein. Among 540,000 or so distinct CDR3 sequences listed, more than 20% were seen once. The sample in question was PBMCs, mostly from graft donor cells, obtained 360 days after TCRalphabeta/CD19-depleted stem cell transplant. The receptors here all came from a boy under three years old who had a stem cell transplant for acute myeloid leukemia, so the T cells may come from the graft donor. Both conserved end residues are trimmed from each CDR3. Fields, in order: V gene, CDR3 protein.

TRBV15	ATSRGDRGRPQH
TRBV9	ASSVESSGGVTDTQY
TRBV30	AWSDPRGEQF
TRBV20-1	SARDLRGVKNIQY
TRBV20-1	SARDLSGDTEAF
TRBV6-1	ASSPQVSIKNIQY
TRBV5-8	ASSLARGLYNEQF
TRBV18	ASSRGLAGNEQY
TRBV2	ASRNLEGGPY
TRBV3-1	ASSQYGNSNQPQH
TRBV29-1	SAGAAGGAKAF
TRBV20-1	SARDQGFYEQY
TRBV28	ASSLFGRNGELF
TRBV12-3/TRBV12-4	ASSSTGWTGELF
TRBV15	ATSREGGSYEQY
TRBV27	ASSPTRVDRVGDTQY
TRBV20-1	SAFLWGGPYGYT
TRBV7-8	ASSPPGAPEEQF
TRBV4-1	ASSQGSTKNTEAF
TRBV28	ASSTSGDPMGETQY
TRBV7-7	ASSPVWGSYNEQF
TRBV25-1	ASIARGNQPQH
TRBV6-2/TRBV6-3	ASSFRDEIYGYT
TRBV5-1	ASSLGGGAYNEQF
TRBV20-1	SARVVTSGATQY
TRBV29-1	SVEGDRGPGELF
TRBV29-1	SVTNRDRGLYGYT
TRBV5-1	ASSLSPRDRLAKNIQY
TRBV20-1	SATDRGRETQY
TRBV20-1	SAADRANTEAF
TRBV6-1	ASSEQGALSTDTQY
TRBV11-2	ASSFGAPSYNEQF
TRBV20-1	SAAGGTNEKLF
TRBV7-6	ASILRPWSTDTQY
TRBV28	ASSRVTGELF
TRBV20-1	CARGATGRPAPYEQY
TRBV12-3/TRBV12-4	ASSLIGEQF
TRBV20-1	SANPFAGFYGYT
TRBV25-1	ASRQKRGLQETQY
TRBV20-1	SARRTSGGRQTQY
TRBV12-3/TRBV12-4	ASSQGGNYGYT
TRBV2	ASSEWWTASYNEQF
TRBV6-1	ASSPTSGTYNEQF
TRBV6-1	ASTKTSGGVDTQY
TRBV9	ASSVGASGGPLADTQY
TRBV28	ASSLLDREAF
TRBV5-5	ASSYRTSVTDTQY
TRBV4-3	ASSQDPGLAGWELYNEQF
TRBV6-5	ASSYSKSFPGEGYNEQF
TRBV10-2	ASSESLAGGSGDTQY
TRBV10-3	AITPVAGNTIY
TRBV27	ASSKKLPGVYEQF
TRBV10-3	AISGVGTDTQY
TRBV7-2	ASSSEKDQEAF
TRBV12-3/TRBV12-4	ASSLDTAIQPQH